The 3 T cell receptor beta chains in this list originate from one sample, sequenced in a study of T cells in Graves' hyperthyroidism and ophthalmopathy. Amplification of TCR beta CDR3 regions was performed using RNA transcripts as template. During a first-round RT-PCR of the TCR CDR3, the HTBI primer set was used. TCRdb reprocessed the multiplex PCR reads with MiXCR, giving one entry per CDR3 protein. The profile covers hundreds of thousands of distinct CDR3 sequences, with 11% to 15% appearing a single time and 10% taken by the ten largest. Sequencing used blood. Receptor source: a woman between 18 and 30 years old with Graves' hyperthyroidism.

This clonotype came up a few times. The chain combines TRBV30 with TRBJ2-6; 7 nucleotides line up with TRBD1. CDR3 length: 16 residues. V lost 5 bases, J lost 2 bases, and 9 bases stayed unmatched. The germline gives CDR1 GTSNPN, CDR2 SVGIG (reference sequence). CDR3 coding DNA: TGTGCCTGGGCCTTATTCGACAGGGCTGGGGCCAACGTCCTGACTTTC. It translates to CAWALFDRAGANVLTF.

This clonotype showed up just a few times. The chain is built from TRBV20-1 and TRBJ2-2, with TRBD1 matching over 10 bases. V was pared by 2 bases and J by 4 bases, with 10 bases of the junction left unmatched. Germline V CDR1 and CDR2: DFQATT, SNEGSKA (reference sequence). This CDR3 is 17 amino acids long. The CDR3 DNA is TGCAGTGCTAGACCGGGACAGGGGAAATGGGGCACCGGGGAGCTGTTTTTT. Translating it yields CSARPGQGKWGTGELFF.

This clonotype was detected ten times or more. This chain connects TRBV18 to TRBJ1-1, with D unclear. The CDR3 length is 15 residues. The V gene's germline CDR1 is KGHSH and CDR2 LQKENI. Trimming left V 2 bases short and J 1 base short, with 11 bases between. Written as DNA, the CDR3 is TGTGCCAGCTCACCAGCCAATATGGAGAACACTGAAGCTTTCTTT. It is translated as CASSPANMENTEAFF. Using reference TRBV18 and TRBJ1-1 for the parts outside the CDR3, the full variable domain is NAGVMQNPRHLVRRRGQEARLRCSPMKGHSHVYWYRQLPEEGLKFMVYLQKENIIDESGMPKERFSAEFPKEGPSILRIQQVVRGDSAAYFCASSPANMENTEAFFGQGTRLTVV.